This T cell receptor (beta chain) emerged from a study of memory CD4+ T cells and cytomegalovirus serostatus. Study information: This sample comes from healthy Belgian adults, about nine CMV seropositive, roughly 22 seronegative.

The CDR3 consists of 15 residues. V was clipped by 6 bases and J by 4 bases, with 16 bases between them. Germline loops: CDR1 SQVTM, CDR2 ANQGSEA. Single viable CD3+CD4+CD8-CD45RO+ cells were sorted as the memory CD4+ T cells. As handled by the study authors: Out-of-frame sequences were removed, leaving around 2.2 million distinct TCRbeta sequences. The assay was immunoSEQ multiplex PCR, and TCRdb's table has in-frame clones only and misses some. Clone size and the V and J calls come from that table; the DNA yielded D and trimming. The sample holds some 60,000 clones; 80% to 90% are singletons and the top ten take 0.85% to 1.2%.

The chain links TRBV29-1 to TRBJ2-6; no clear D. This sequence originates from an adult in good health and CMV-seronegative. The source material was memory CD4+ T cells from blood. The CDR3 reads CSVARRYSGANVLTF. CDR3 sequence (DNA): TGCAGCGTCGCACGCCGGTATTCCGGGGCCAACGTCCTGACTTTC.